These T cell receptor beta chains were read from a single sample in a study of a mutant IDH1 vaccine in newly diagnosed glioma. Their antigens are not known. Generated by immunoSEQ multiplex PCR, the TCRdb table keeps only in-frame clones and is missing some. The sample holds fewer than 75,000 clones; 70% to 85% are singletons and the top ten take roughly 9%. Material: PBMCs, obtained from a glioma patient whose treatment included an IDH1 peptide vaccine. Source of these receptors: a woman aged 50 to 60 with glioma. CDR3s leave out the opening cysteine and the closing phenylalanine or tryptophan.

J: TRBJ1-1; V: TRBV5-1; CDR3: ASRWGTGDTEAF
J: TRBJ1-2; V: TRBV27; CDR3: ASSLAQGDINYGYT
J: TRBJ2-1; V: TRBV7-9; CDR3: ASSDGTRGGQF
J: TRBJ1-2; V: TRBV7-7; CDR3: ASSLTGKADPNYGYT
J: TRBJ2-7; V: TRBV6-1; CDR3: ASSRTAYEQY
J: TRBJ2-1; V: TRBV18; CDR3: ASSRGLAGDEQF
J: TRBJ2-1; V: TRBV28; CDR3: ASSVNQRVQF
J: TRBJ1-4; V: TRBV4-2; CDR3: ASSQGQATNEKLF
J: TRBJ1-1; V: TRBV4-3; CDR3: ASSQDAPPGARTEAF
J: TRBJ2-7; V: TRBV7-2; CDR3: ASSLQGYEQY
J: TRBJ2-7; V: TRBV7-8; CDR3: ASSLKTSGGSSSYEQY
J: TRBJ2-6; V: TRBV5-1; CDR3: ASSLRDPTGSGANVLT
J: TRBJ1-2; V: TRBV28; CDR3: ASRASGRFYGYT
J: TRBJ1-1; V: TRBV7-9; CDR3: ASSLGEGEAF
J: TRBJ1-5; V: TRBV11-2; CDR3: ASSQGPSNQPQH
J: TRBJ2-5; V: TRBV5-8; CDR3: ASSLGQLQETQY
J: TRBJ1-1; V: TRBV11-2; CDR3: ASSGQGSNTEAF
J: TRBJ1-5; V: TRBV18; CDR3: ASSPPIGQGKEPQH
J: TRBJ1-1; V: TRBV27; CDR3: ASSLDRENTEAF
J: TRBJ2-1; V: TRBV19; CDR3: ASSIVSSGVYNEQF
J: TRBJ2-7; V: TRBV10-1; CDR3: ASSEGASYEQY
J: TRBJ2-1; V: TRBV5-4; CDR3: ASSWTSGGRGEQF
J: TRBJ2-7; V: TRBV30; CDR3: AWSVRLAGSYEQY
J: TRBJ2-7; V: TRBV2; CDR3: ASRGTGFTYEQY
J: TRBJ1-1; V: TRBV5-1; CDR3: ASSFVPEMNTEAF
J: TRBJ2-1; V: TRBV1; CDR3: TSSQDPRDRVGNEQF
J: TRBJ1-6; V: TRBV27; CDR3: ASSFRGAGSYNSPLH
J: TRBJ2-5; V: TRBV6-1; CDR3: ASSEGTGGAETQY
J: TRBJ1-1; V: TRBV11-3; CDR3: ASSFGSLNTEAF
J: TRBJ1-1; V: TRBV10-3; CDR3: ATGQGQVTEAF
J: TRBJ1-3; V: TRBV7-3; CDR3: ASSSQGPPGNTIY